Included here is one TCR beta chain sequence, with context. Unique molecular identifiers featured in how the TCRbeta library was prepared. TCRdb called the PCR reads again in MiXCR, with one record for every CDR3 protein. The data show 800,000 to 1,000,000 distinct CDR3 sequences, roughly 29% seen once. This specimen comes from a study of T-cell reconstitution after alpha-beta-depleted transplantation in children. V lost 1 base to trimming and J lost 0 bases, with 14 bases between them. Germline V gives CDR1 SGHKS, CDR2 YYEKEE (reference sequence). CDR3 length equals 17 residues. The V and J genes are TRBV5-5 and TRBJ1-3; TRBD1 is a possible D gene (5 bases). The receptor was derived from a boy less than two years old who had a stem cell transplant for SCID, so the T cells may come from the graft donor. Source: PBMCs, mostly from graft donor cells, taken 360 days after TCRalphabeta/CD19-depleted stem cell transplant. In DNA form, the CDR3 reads TGTGCCAGCAGCTTGCGAGGGGACTTACTCTCTGGAAACACCATATATTTT. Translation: CASSLRGDLLSGNTIYF.